This section outlines one TCR beta chain sequence together with its context. The antigen it recognizes is unknown. Nothing much larger sits one base from this clone, and base qualities are not available. CDR3 length: 13 amino acids, cysteine to phenylalanine. Of all the DNA, just the CDR3 is kept, 39 bases in frame from base 1. At the junction V is shortened by 4 bases and J by 9 bases; bases outside the gene matches: 9. As encoded in the germline V gene, CDR1 is SGHRS while CDR2 is YFSETQ. The data belong to a study of persistence of HIV-infected CD4 T cells (dated by TCRdb to the early 2020s). With regard to the full study: CMV- and HIV-1 Gag-responding CD4+ T cells were isolated from ART-treated individuals so that antigen-driven clonal expansion of HIV-1-infected cells could be examined. Participants had been on suppressive ART for a median of roughly eight years. Apart from two participants who underwent leukapheresis at a single time point, peripheral blood samples of up to about 180 mL were collected from participants at multiple time points. The clonality of all cells in each sorted population was assessed by TCRbeta sequencing, whereas the clonality of infected cells was assessed by proviral sequencing. For the TCR cluster analysis across participants, 8 participants were included for CMV and six or seven participants for Gag.

Taken with the paper, the label for treatment or condition translates to: suppressive antiretroviral therapy. Lysates of CMV-infected fibroblasts at around 10 ug/mL were used to stimulate the cells. Memory populations depleted of antigen-responding cells were obtained by sorting nonresponding CD40L-negative CD69-negative CD45RO-high memory CD4+ T cells. HIV-1-infected adults in whom suppressive ART had been started during chronic infection were enrolled as participants. Participants had undetectable plasma HIV-1 RNA below 50 copies/mL for at least 4 years. To be included, a participant needed positive CMV serology and a CD4+ T cell count above 400 cells/uL. Before stimulation, PBMCs were isolated using density centrifugation and then depleted of CD8+ T cells. CD8-depleted PBMCs were stimulated for 15 to 20 hours with anti-CD28/CD49d costimulation, CD40-blocking antibody and enfuvirtide to prevent new infections. Cell sorting was done on a Beckman Coulter MoFlo Legacy or XDP sorter, and dead cells were excluded with propidium iodide. Genomic DNA was extracted with the QIAamp DNA Mini Kit for samples above one million cells, otherwise with the Quick-DNA Microprep Kit.

The immunoSEQ hsTCRB assay version 4 in survey mode was used to sequence TCRbeta repertoires from genomic DNA. For TCRbeta sequencing, genomic DNA was diluted to around 10 ng/uL, with up to 1 ug used per sample. The authors' pipeline ran thus. Analysis of the TCRbeta data was done in ImmunoSeq Analyzer 3.0, and diversity was computed on productive nucleotide rearrangements. Using the Immunarch R package, lower-bound TCR diversity was estimated with the improved Chao index and clonality was estimated with the Gini coefficient. Nucleotide rearrangements that differed but encoded the same CDR3beta amino acid sequence were counted as separate clonotypes. TCRbeta sequences significantly enriched in antigen-responding cells relative to anti-CD3/anti-CD28-activated cells were identified by differential abundance analysis. GLIPH2 clustered TCRs by predicted peptide-MHC specificity, both within individual participants and across merged participant data sets. TCRdb limited this immuneACCESS table to in-frame rearrangements with V and J called. A share of clones is missing; checked studies link under half to unresolved V genes, and the rest is unexplained. That table supplies the V and J calls and clone size; D and trimming were determined from the DNA. The sample data list more than 45,000 clones, and about 80% of these were observed just once. The ten biggest clones cover around 3% of the sample.

The full study reports these points: Significantly lower TCRbeta richness was observed in CMV- and Gag-responding cells than in anti-CD3/anti-CD28-responding cells, and higher oligoclonality was observed in CMV-responding cells than in CD3/CD28-stimulated and Gag-responding cells. Few individuals were included in the study, and only a limited range of antigens was tested. Bulk TCR analyses could not be limited to the rare CMV-responding cells that actually contained HIV-1 proviruses. Within the same sorted populations, TCR oligoclonality correlated with proviral oligoclonality. Antigen-responding cells were enriched for expanded CDR3beta sequences that were degenerate, which suggests that CD4+ responses to CMV and Gag underwent convergent selection.

This sequence uses TRBV5-1 and TRBJ1-1; the central 7 bases match TRBD1. This sequence originates from an adult man with HIV who was CMV-seropositive. The sequences come from CD4+ T cells sorted from PBMCs after approximately 19-hour stimulation, collected from a patient who received antiretroviral therapy. Reading the label with the study, this specimen's cell subset or site is: CD40L-CD69- CD45RO-high memory CD4 T cells not responding to CMV lysate. The CDR3 amino acid sequence is: CASSPGQSPKAFF. The DNA sequence is given as TGCGCCAGCAGCCCGGGACAGTCACCAAAAGCTTTCTTT.